Below are 18 T cell receptor beta chains sequenced from a single sample in a study of cytomegalovirus exposure and HLA in healthy donors. The data were produced by immunoSEQ multiplex PCR, yet TCRdb's version contains in-frame clones alone and is incomplete. The table shows 80,000 to 90,000 clones, with approximately 96% occurring only once. Sequencing was performed on PBMCs. The receptors originated from a man younger than 35 in good health and CMV-seronegative.

This rearrangement joins TRBV29-1 to TRBJ2-7; 8 nucleotides match TRBD1. The CDR3 covers 13 residues. CDR1 and CDR2 (germline): SQVTM, ANQGSEA. With 7 bases clipped from V and 0 bases from J, the junction kept 5 bases outside the gene matches. CDR3 in DNA: TGCAGCGGTAGACAGGGGAGCTCCTACGAGCAGTACTTC. Its translation: CSGRQGSSYEQYF.

The V call is TRBV2, the J call TRBJ2-5, with D tentatively TRBD2 (5 bases). The CDR3 is 13 residues long. Germline-derived CDR1 and CDR2 are SNHLY and FYNNEI. The CDR3 loop is CGATVRVRETQYF. In DNA form, the CDR3 reads TGTGGAGCGACTGTGCGGGTCCGGGAGACCCAGTACTTC.

V is TRBV6-5 and J is TRBJ1-2; D remains unclear. Germline values: CDR1 MNHEY, CDR2 SVGAGI. Trimming shortened V by 0 bases and J by 4 bases, and 9 bases separated the two germline ends. This CDR3 has 14 amino acids. The CDR3 protein is CASSYSGQIYGYTF. The CDR3 DNA reads as TGTGCCAGCAGTTACTCGGGCCAGATCTATGGCTACACCTTC.

V gene TRBV29-1 combines with J gene TRBJ2-5; possible D gene TRBD1, 5 bases. CDR1 and CDR2 from the germline V gene are SQVTM and ANQGSEA. The CDR3 is made up of 12 amino acids. V lost 6 bases and J lost 3, with 11 bases in between. In nucleotides, the CDR3 is TGCAGCGTGAACAGGTTCGAAGAGACCCAGTACTTC. It codes for CSVNRFEETQYF.

The J gene is TRBJ1-1, the V gene TRBV7-9; perhaps TRBD1 as D (5 bases). Germline V gene data show CDR1 as SEHNR and CDR2 as FQNEAQ (reference sequence). The CDR3 extends over 14 amino acids. The germline V and J ends were trimmed by 2 bases and 6 bases, with 13 bases remaining between them. In DNA form, the CDR3 reads TGTGCCAGCAGCTTACAACAGGTTGGGGCTGAAGCTTTCTTT. Amino acids: CASSLQQVGAEAFF. The variable domain in full, completed from reference TRBV7-9 and TRBJ1-1, reads DTGVSQNPRHKITKRGQNVTFRCDPISEHNRLYWYRQTLGQGPEFLTYFQNEAQLEKSRLLSDRFSAERPKGSFSTLEIQRTEQGDSAMYLCASSLQQVGAEAFFGQGTRLTVV.

The chain couples TRBV6-1 to TRBJ2-7, with 11 bases that match TRBD2. V dropped 4 bases and J dropped 2; count of bases not matched to a gene: 4. This CDR3 spans 15 amino acids. CDR1 and CDR2 from the germline V gene are MNHNS and SASEGT. DNA for the CDR3: TGTGCCAGCAGTGGTTTAGCGGGAGGGCCCTACGAGCAGTACGTC. Translation gives CASSGLAGGPYEQYV.

This rearrangement joins TRBV5-1 to TRBJ1-5; D not certain. Trimming took 1 base from V and 9 from J, leaving 11 bases between them. CDR3 length: 13 residues. CDR1 and CDR2 from the germline V gene are SGHRS and YFSETQ. CDR3 protein: CASSLTPRRPQHF. As DNA, the CDR3 is TGCGCCAGCAGCTTGACTCCCCGGAGGCCCCAGCATTTT.

The chain couples TRBV13 to TRBJ1-3; 8 bases are a match to TRBD1. Germline loops: CDR1 PRHDT, CDR2 FYEKMQ (reference sequence). This CDR3 is 12 amino acids long. The V gene end was trimmed by 5 bases and the J gene end by 8 bases; junction bases not matched to a gene: 2. CDR3 sequence: CASSRQGYTIYF. CDR3 nucleotides: TGTGCCAGCAGCCGACAGGGGTACACCATATATTTT.

This clone has a single count. This CDR3 reads CASSLDLAGPEEKLFF. The CDR3 region has the DNA TGTGCCAGCAGCTTAGATTTGGCAGGGCCGGAGGAAAAACTGTTTTTT. The chain has TRBV7-2 and TRBJ1-4, with D tentatively TRBD1 (5 bases). Germline-derived CDR1 and CDR2 are SGHTA and FQGNSA. V lost 1 base and J lost 8, with 17 bases in between. This CDR3 has 16 amino acids.

This clone was counted once. The rearrangement joins TRBV6-1 to TRBJ2-7; TRBD1 matches 7 bases. V dropped 10 bases and J dropped 5; count of bases not matched to a gene: 14. The length of the CDR3 is 14 residues. CDR1 MNHNS and CDR2 SASEGT come from the germline V gene. CDR3 bases: TGTGCCACCCAGTGGTCCGACAGGGCGGACGAGCAGTACTTC. This codes for CATQWSDRADEQYF.

This chain uses TRBV7-9 with TRBJ1-2, with TRBD1 identical over 9 bases. Germline V gene sequence: CDR1 SEHNR, CDR2 FQNEAQ (reference sequence). Trimming cost V 5 bases and J 8 bases; bases outside gene matches: 9. This CDR3 has 14 residues. The CDR3 DNA is TGTGCCAGCAGCCCTCCGGGACAGGGAGGCGGCTACACCTTC. Protein sequence: CASSPPGQGGGYTF.

This clone has just one count. The chain joins TRBV19 to TRBJ2-3; 8 nucleotides align to TRBD2. V trimming: 10 bases; J trimming: 5 bases; junction bases outside the gene matches: 5. Germline-derived CDR1 and CDR2 are LNHDA and SQIVND (reference sequence). The CDR3 extends over 12 amino acids. The CDR3 DNA reads as TGTGCCACCCGGGAGGGGAGAGATACGCAGTATTTT. Encoded protein: CATREGRDTQYF.

Points on this clone: Germline and junction disagree at one end, which may indicate a read error. J is TRBJ2-1 and V is TRBV2, with unresolved D. Germline CDR1 SNHLY, CDR2 FYNNEI. The CDR3 has 13 amino acids. The CDR3 here is CAAPLLSVNEQFF. CDR3 bases: TGCGCCGCCCCGTTATTGAGTGTGAATGAGCAGTTCTTC.

CDR3 nucleotide sequence: TGTGCCAGCAGCGCGGACAGGGCCGCAAGTAATGAAAAACTGTTTTTT. It is translated as CASSADRAASNEKLFF. The V and J genes are TRBV9 and TRBJ1-4; 8 nucleotides match TRBD1. This CDR3 has 16 residues. V dropped 3 bases and J dropped 4; count of bases not matched to a gene: 8. CDR1 SGDLS and CDR2 YYNGEE come from the germline V gene.

J is TRBJ1-1 and V is TRBV21-1; the D segment call TRBD1 is taken from the table without a DNA check. TRBV21-1 is noted as a pseudogene. This CDR3 spans 11 amino acids. In nucleotides, the CDR3 is TGTGCCAGTAAAGGGGACACTGAAGCTTTCTTT. Protein: CASKGDTEAFF.

The V call is TRBV9, the J call TRBJ2-7; D not resolved. Trimming pared 1 base from V and 6 bases from J, leaving 14 bases between. The CDR3 contains 14 residues. In germline, CDR1 is SGDLS, CDR2 YYNGEE. The CDR3 DNA is TGTGCCAGCAGCGTAACCGGGTCGAGAGGCGAGCAGTACTTC. Residues: CASSVTGSRGEQYF.

The CDR3 sequence is CASSPRTGSTEAFF. CDR3 bases: TGTGCCAGCAGCCCCCGGACAGGGAGCACTGAAGCTTTCTTT. The chain joins TRBV7-9 to TRBJ1-1, with 8 nucleotides matching TRBD1. The V and J ends lost 5 bases and 4 bases, in that order; junction bases with no gene match: 6. The CDR3 length is 14 residues. CDR1 and CDR2 (germline): SEHNR, FQNEAQ (reference sequence).

The CDR3 nucleotides are TGTGCCAGCAGCCACGTCGGGGGTCCTGGAGAGGAGGATGAGCAGTTCTTC. Protein sequence: CASSHVGGPGEEDEQFF. The chain uses TRBV5-6 and TRBJ2-1, with a weak D call TRBD2 (6 bases). Germline V CDR1 and CDR2: SGHDT, YYEEEE. This CDR3 has 17 residues. V was clipped by 4 bases and J by 8 bases, with 25 bases between them.